This T cell receptor beta chain was identified in a study of T cells in Graves' hyperthyroidism and ophthalmopathy. Overall study results and limits: Expanded thyroid clonotypes (above 0.001) were mostly also found in blood.

In this sample, this clonotype turned up many times. Its antigen remains unknown. It was RNA transcripts that yielded the amplified TCR beta CDR3 regions. TCR CDR3 underwent first-round RT-PCR with the HTBI primer set. TCRdb reprocessed the multiplex PCR reads with MiXCR, giving one entry per CDR3 protein. Of 300,000 to 500,000 distinct CDR3 sequences in the sample, roughly 13% were seen once. The CDR3 has 17 residues. The germline V gene encodes CDR1 MGHRA and CDR2 YSYEKL. V was pared by 0 bases and J by 5 bases, with 19 bases between. V usage is TRBV4-1 and J usage is TRBJ1-2; D perhaps matches TRBD1 (6 bases). The source material was blood. This TCR came from a man aged 45 to 65 with Graves' ophthalmopathy. The CDR3 loop reads CASSQEVAGQYLYGYTF. CDR3 bases: TGCGCCAGCAGCCAAGAAGTGGCGGGACAATATTTATATGGCTACACCTTC.